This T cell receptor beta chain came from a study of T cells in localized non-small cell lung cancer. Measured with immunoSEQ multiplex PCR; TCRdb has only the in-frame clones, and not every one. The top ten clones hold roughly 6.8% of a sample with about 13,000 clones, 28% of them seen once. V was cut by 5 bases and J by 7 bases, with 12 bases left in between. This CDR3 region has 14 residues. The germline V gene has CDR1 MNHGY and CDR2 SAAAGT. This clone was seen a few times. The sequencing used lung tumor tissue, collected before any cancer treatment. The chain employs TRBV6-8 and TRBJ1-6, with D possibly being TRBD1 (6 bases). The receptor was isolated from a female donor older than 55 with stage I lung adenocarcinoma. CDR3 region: CASSLRDTNSPLHF. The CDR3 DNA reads TGTGCCAGCAGTCTCCGGGACACGAATTCACCCCTCCACTTT.